Shown below are 19 T cell receptor beta chains from a single sample sequenced in a study of cytomegalovirus exposure and HLA in healthy donors. The study ran its PCR with 60 Vbeta and 13 Jbeta primers. Assay: immunoSEQ multiplex PCR; the TCRdb copy retains only in-frame clones and omits some. Counted here are roughly 170,000 clones, about 84% occurring once; the ten biggest clones make up under 5%. Sequencing input: PBMCs. The origin of the receptors is a young man in good health and CMV-seronegative.

The V and J genes are TRBV14 and TRBJ2-7; 8 bases are a match to TRBD2. The CDR3 is 15 residues long. V dropped 5 bases and J dropped 0; count of bases not matched to a gene: 6. CDR1 is SGHDN and CDR2 is FVKESK in the germline V gene. The CDR3 DNA sequence: TGTGCCAGCAGCATACTAGCGGATAGCTCCTACGAGCAGTACTTC. It codes for CASSILADSSYEQYF.

The chain couples TRBV6-1 to TRBJ1-2; D remains ambiguous. The CDR3 is 13 residues long. V dropped 6 bases and J dropped 8 bases, with 16 bases sitting between them. Germline values: CDR1 MNHNS, CDR2 SASEGT. The CDR3 DNA reads as TGTGCCAGCAGGGACTGGACCATCGACGGCTACACCTTC. Its translation is CASRDWTIDGYTF.

This chain joins TRBV5-6 and TRBJ1-3, with 9 bases identical to TRBD1. V shed 4 bases, J shed 3 bases, and the junction held 5 bases outside the gene matches. The CDR3 covers 15 residues. Germline assignment: CDR1 SGHDT and CDR2 YYEEEE. The CDR3 bases are TGTGCCAGCAGCCCAACAGGGGGCAATGGAAACACCATATATTTT. Translation: CASSPTGGNGNTIYF.

The V gene is TRBV7-9, the J gene TRBJ2-1, with a possible D match to TRBD2 (6 bases). The CDR3 is made up of 16 amino acids. V lost 7 bases, J lost 1 base, and 17 bases lay in between. Germline CDR1 SEHNR, CDR2 FQNEAQ (reference sequence). The CDR3 region has the DNA TGTGCCAGCATCCCCCGTTTGAGCGGGTCCTACAATGAGCAGTTCTTC. Amino acid sequence: CASIPRLSGSYNEQFF.

The CDR3 DNA sequence: TGTGCCAGCAGTAAGGGACATTTGTATGGCTACACCTTC. Amino acid sequence: CASSKGHLYGYTF. V usage is TRBV6-5 and J usage is TRBJ1-2, with a weak D call TRBD1 (6 bases). The V gene's germline CDR1 is MNHEY and CDR2 SVGAGI. Between the trimmed V and J ends, which lost 5 bases and 5 bases, there was a span of 12 bases. The CDR3 is 13 amino acids.

The chain has TRBV6-6 and TRBJ2-1; perhaps TRBD2 as D (6 bases). V was trimmed by 10 bases and J by 6 bases, leaving 16 bases between them. Germline lookup yields CDR1 MNHNY and CDR2 SVGAGI (reference sequence). The CDR3 has 13 amino acids. Here the CDR3 DNA reads TGTGCCATCCGAGGGCTAGCGCCCAATGAGCAGTTCTTC. It codes for CAIRGLAPNEQFF.

The chain recombines TRBV10-3 with TRBJ2-5, with D possibly being TRBD2 (5 bases). The end of the DNA aligns better with TRBJ2-7, so the J call may be wrong. Germline CDR1 ENHRY, CDR2 SYGVKD. The CDR3 is made up of 13 amino acids. The CDR3 protein is CAIRDRTSYEQYF. The CDR3 DNA is TGTGCCATCAGGGATAGGACTTCCTACGAGCAGTACTTC.

This clone was seen a few times. The gene calls are TRBV6-5 and TRBJ1-1, with TRBD1 identical over 7 bases. V lost 5 bases to trimming and J lost 5 bases; unmatched junction nucleotides: 8. There are 14 residues in the CDR3. Germline V lookup: CDR1 MNHEY, CDR2 SVGAGI. The CDR3 sequence is CASSPQGFGTEAFF. CDR3 nucleotide sequence: TGTGCCAGCAGTCCACAGGGGTTCGGAACTGAAGCTTTCTTT.

The chain couples TRBV9 to TRBJ2-2, with 9 bases lining up with TRBD1. CDR1 SGDLS and CDR2 YYNGEE come from the germline V gene. The CDR3 has 16 residues. V dropped 1 base and J dropped 5; count of bases not matched to a gene: 6. The CDR3 is CASSVTQGARTGELFF. As DNA, the CDR3 is TGTGCCAGCAGCGTAACACAGGGGGCGCGGACCGGGGAGCTGTTTTTT. The full variable domain, completed using reference TRBV9 and TRBJ2-2, is DSGVTQTPKHLITATGQRVTLRCSPRSGDLSVYWYQQSLDQGLQFLIQYYNGEERAKGNILERFSAQQFPDLHSELNLSSLELGDSALYFCASSVTQGARTGELFFGEGSRLTVL.

This chain joins TRBV15 and TRBJ2-6; 7 bases are a match to TRBD1. Germline lookup yields CDR1 LNHNV and CDR2 YYDKDF (reference sequence). Losses at the gene ends were 1 base for V and 4 bases for J; bases not matched to a gene: 10. CDR3 length: 18 amino acids. The CDR3 DNA sequence: TGTGCCACCAGCAGAGGACAGGGATTTAATTCAGGGGCCAACGTCCTGACTTTC. Translated, it gives CATSRGQGFNSGANVLTF.

On this clone: A read error may account for a junction end that differs from germline. The rearrangement uses TRBV28 and TRBJ1-5, with D perhaps TRBD1 (6 bases). Germline CDR1 is MDHEN and CDR2 is SYDVKM. The CDR3 sequence is 14 residues long. The CDR3 loop reads CASRTVGGNRPQHF. DNA of the CDR3: TGTGCCAGCCGGACAGTTGGGGGCAATCGGCCCCAGCATTTT.

The rearrangement joins TRBV6-6 to TRBJ2-7; 9 bases are shared with TRBD1. The CDR3 totals 15 residues. After removal of 5 bases from V and 2 bases from J, the junction contained 7 bases not matched to a gene. Germline V CDR1 and CDR2: MNHNY, SVGAGI (reference sequence). CDR3 nucleotide sequence: TGTGCCAGCAGTAAGCTACAGGGGGCAGCCTACGAGCAGTACTTC. Protein: CASSKLQGAAYEQYF.

This sequence joins TRBV6-1 and TRBJ2-7, with a possible D match to TRBD2 (6 bases). CDR1 MNHNS and CDR2 SASEGT come from the germline V gene. CDR3 size: 13 residues. Trimming removed 8 bases from V and 3 bases from J, with 14 bases in between. The CDR3 coding sequence is TGTGCCAGCCAGACCGGGAGCCACTACGAGCAGTACTTC. This sequence encodes CASQTGSHYEQYF.

The chain couples TRBV7-9 to TRBJ1-2; 9 nucleotides agree with TRBD1. The germline V gene encodes CDR1 SEHNR and CDR2 FQNEAQ (reference sequence). Trimming at V came to 2 bases and at J to 8 bases, leaving 12 bases not matched to a gene. The CDR3 loop spans 16 amino acids. The CDR3 protein is CASSLRTGVFSGGYTF. In nucleotides, the CDR3 is TGTGCCAGCAGCTTACGGACAGGGGTCTTCTCGGGGGGCTACACCTTC.

The chain links TRBV4-2 to TRBJ2-7; 10 bases map to TRBD2. CDR3 size: 16 residues. Germline V lookup: CDR1 LGHNA, CDR2 YNFKEQ. The J segment lost 4 bases and the V segment lost 2 bases, leaving 8 bases of the junction unmatched. CDR3 residues: CASSQSIAGGWYEQYF. CDR3 nucleotide sequence: TGTGCCAGCAGCCAATCTATAGCGGGGGGCTGGTACGAGCAGTACTTC.

The gene calls are TRBV5-1 and TRBJ1-6, with a possible D match to TRBD1 (5 bases). The CDR3 loop spans 15 amino acids. V was trimmed by 2 bases and J by 6 bases, leaving 12 bases between them. In germline, CDR1 is SGHRS, CDR2 YFSETQ. CDR3 nucleotides: TGCGCCAGCAGCTTAATCGACAGCCTTAATTCACCCCTCCACTTT. Translating gives CASSLIDSLNSPLHF.

This chain joins TRBV9 and TRBJ2-5; D remains ambiguous. From germline, CDR1 is SGDLS and CDR2 YYNGEE. The V and J ends lost 0 bases and 11 bases respectively, with 20 bases between them. This CDR3 region has 15 residues. CDR3 protein: CASSVATQSVSEQYF. CDR3 sequence (DNA): TGTGCCAGCAGCGTAGCCACTCAATCGGTATCGGAGCAGTACTTC.

This clone has only a few counts. This chain connects TRBV4-1 to TRBJ1-4; perhaps TRBD1 as D (6 bases). This CDR3 region has 14 residues. Germline V CDR1 and CDR2: MGHRA, YSYEKL. V shed 1 base and J shed 8 bases, with 11 bases lying between them. CDR3: CASSQASGAEKLFF. The CDR3 DNA sequence: TGCGCCAGCAGCCAAGCATCAGGGGCGGAAAAACTGTTTTTT.

This sequence joins TRBV5-1 and TRBJ2-3; D might be TRBD2 (5 bases). This CDR3 is built from 14 residues. Per the germline V gene, CDR1 is SGHRS and CDR2 is YFSETQ. V was clipped by 7 bases and J by 3 bases, with 15 bases between them. For the CDR3, the DNA is TGCGCCAGCGAGTTAGGGAGAGGGACAGATACGCAGTATTTT. Its translation: CASELGRGTDTQYF.